One and the same sample provided the 27 T cell receptor beta chains below, sequenced in a study of blood T cell repertoires in COVID-19. Using immunoSEQ multiplex PCR, the repertoire was profiled, and TCRdb retains in-frame clones only, with some absent. The top ten hold 15% to 20% of the sample, which has under 100,000 clones, roughly 76% seen once. Sequencing was done on a sample of peripheral blood. Source of these receptors: a woman older than 75 with active or convalescent COVID-19.

The V gene is TRBV6-6, the J gene TRBJ2-7; perhaps TRBD1 as D (6 bases). Germline V gene lookup returns CDR1 MNHNY and CDR2 SVGAGI (reference sequence). The CDR3 runs 14 residues. V dropped 2 bases and J dropped 7 bases, with 15 bases sitting between them. The CDR3 sequence is CASSYQVAGEEQYF. DNA for the CDR3: TGTGCCAGCAGTTACCAAGTCGCAGGGGAAGAGCAGTACTTC.

Only one count was recorded for this clone. The V gene is TRBV18, the J gene TRBJ1-5; 8 bases fit TRBD1. The V gene's germline CDR1 is KGHSH and CDR2 LQKENI. V was pared by 6 bases and J by 5 bases, with 6 bases of the junction left unmatched. The CDR3 contains 14 residues. In nucleotides, the CDR3 is TGTGCCAGCTCCCCTGGACAGGGCGATCAGCCCCAGCATTTT. Translation gives CASSPGQGDQPQHF.

The gene calls are TRBV7-2 and TRBJ2-7; D remains ambiguous. CDR1 is SGHTA, CDR2 FQGNSA, per germline. Trimming stripped 5 bases from V and 7 bases from J, with 12 bases between. The CDR3 runs 12 residues. This CDR3 is CASSIIQREQYF. CDR3 coding DNA: TGTGCCAGCAGCATCATCCAACGGGAGCAGTACTTC.

This clone was detected only a few times. V and J are TRBV12-5 and TRBJ2-2, with TRBD1 identical over 7 bases. Germline V gene data show CDR1 as LGHNT and CDR2 as FRNRAP. The trim removed 9 bases at V and 3 bases at J, leaving 10 bases unmatched. This CDR3 is built from 15 residues. The DNA for the CDR3 is TGTGCTAGCGCTCTCGACAGGGTAGACACCGGGGAGCTGTTTTTT. Amino acid sequence: CASALDRVDTGELFF.

V is TRBV4-3 and J is TRBJ2-5, with 10 bases lining up with TRBD2. The junction had 0 bases not matched to a gene; V was cut back by 0 bases and J by 2 bases. The germline gives CDR1 LGHNA, CDR2 YSLEER. This CDR3 has 15 amino acids. DNA for the CDR3: TGCGCCAGCAGCCAAGAACTAGCGGGGCAAGAGACCCAGTACTTC. Translated, it gives CASSQELAGQETQYF.

This clone has just one count. The chain employs TRBV7-2 and TRBJ1-6; no reliable D call. From germline, CDR1 is SGHTA and CDR2 FQGNSA. The CDR3 has 15 residues. Deletions cut 5 bases from V and 0 bases from J, with 8 bases between. Written as DNA, the CDR3 is TGTGCCAGCAGCACCCGAGGCTCCTATAATTCACCCCTCCACTTT. Protein: CASSTRGSYNSPLHF.

The chain joins TRBV25-1 to TRBJ1-2; 7 bases match TRBD1. The CDR3 length is 14 residues. Per the germline V gene, CDR1 is MGHDK and CDR2 is SYGVNS. V was clipped by 4 bases and J by 5 bases; unmatched bases: 7. The chain's CDR3 is CASSGSDRVYGYTF. The CDR3 DNA is TGTGCCAGCAGTGGGTCAGACAGGGTTTATGGCTACACCTTC.

This clone was observed once. V usage is TRBV27 and J usage is TRBJ2-7; D perhaps matches TRBD2 (5 bases). Trimming removed 2 bases at V and 0 bases at J, with 8 bases between. The CDR3 is 14 residues long. Germline V gene sequence: CDR1 MNHEY, CDR2 SMNVEV (reference sequence). CDR3 sequence: CASSLTGSSYEQYF. The DNA of the CDR3 is TGTGCCAGCAGTTTAACGGGGAGCTCCTACGAGCAGTACTTC.

This chain links TRBV5-5 with TRBJ1-5, with TRBD1 matching 7 bases. CDR3 size: 16 residues. Per the germline V gene, CDR1 is SGHKS and CDR2 is YYEKEE (reference sequence). V lost 4 bases to trimming and J lost 0 bases; unmatched junction nucleotides: 7. The CDR3 region has the DNA TGTGCCAGCAGCGTACAACAGGGGCGTAGCAATCAGCCCCAGCATTTT. The encoded protein is CASSVQQGRSNQPQHF.

This chain uses TRBV2 with TRBJ1-2; 7 nucleotides match TRBD1. The length of the CDR3 is 12 residues. Germline CDR1 and CDR2: SNHLY and FYNNEI. V shed 8 bases, J shed 4 bases, and the junction held 4 bases outside the gene matches. CDR3 nucleotides: TGTGCCAGCCAAGGACAGGCCTATGGCTACACCTTC. It translates to CASQGQAYGYTF.

The J gene is TRBJ1-2, the V gene TRBV7-2; possible D gene TRBD1, 5 bases. V lost 5 bases and J 4 bases, leaving 14 bases between the germline ends. This CDR3 has 14 residues. CDR1 is SGHTA and CDR2 is FQGNSA in the germline V gene. In DNA, the CDR3 is TGTGCCAGCAGCCCCGGGGGAATCGGCTATGGCTACACCTTC. It translates to CASSPGGIGYGYTF.

The chain joins TRBV7-9 to TRBJ2-2; weak D call: TRBD1 (5 bases). Germline loops: CDR1 SEHNR, CDR2 FQNEAQ (reference sequence). V was clipped by 5 bases and J by 1 base, with 17 bases between them. There are 17 residues in the CDR3. The CDR3 reads CASSGPTVRGNTGELFF. CDR3 nucleotide sequence: TGTGCCAGCAGCGGTCCGACAGTTAGAGGGAACACCGGGGAGCTGTTTTTT.

In DNA, the CDR3 is TGTGCCAGCAGTGATGGAGGGCTCCAAGAGACCCAGTACTTC. Translated: CASSDGGLQETQYF. This chain joins TRBV7-9 and TRBJ2-5; D perhaps matches TRBD2 (6 bases). CDR3 length: 14 amino acids. The V gene lost 6 bases and the J gene lost 1 base, with 12 bases spanning the gap. Germline loops: CDR1 SEHNR, CDR2 FQNEAQ (reference sequence). Full variable domain (outside the CDR3, taken from reference TRBV7-9 and TRBJ2-5): DTGVSQNPRHKITKRGQNVTFRCDPISEHNRLYWYRQTLGQGPEFLTYFQNEAQLEKSRLLSDRFSAERPKGSFSTLEIQRTEQGDSAMYLCASSDGGLQETQYFGPGTRLLVL.

The chain links TRBV19 to TRBJ2-7; 7 positions agree with TRBD2. From germline, CDR1 is LNHDA and CDR2 SQIVND (reference sequence). CDR3 length: 13 amino acids. The trim removed 0 bases at V and 6 bases at J, leaving 2 bases unmatched. CDR3 protein: CASSIDREGEQYF. The CDR3 region has the DNA TGTGCCAGTAGTATAGACAGGGAGGGCGAGCAGTACTTC.

V is TRBV2 and J is TRBJ2-2; 10 nucleotides align to TRBD2. The CDR3 contains 16 residues. Trimming at V came to 6 bases and at J to 1 base, leaving 5 bases not matched to a gene. Germline V CDR1 and CDR2: SNHLY, FYNNEI. This CDR3 is CASRSSSGGNTGELFF. The CDR3 DNA reads TGTGCCAGCAGGTCCTCTAGCGGGGGGAACACCGGGGAGCTGTTTTTT.

The CDR3 region has the DNA TGTGCCAGCAGCAACCCTAGACAGAACTATGGCTACACCTTC. Translation gives CASSNPRQNYGYTF. The V gene is TRBV21-1, the J gene TRBJ1-2; the table's D gene call, TRBD1, was not cross checked with the DNA. TRBV21-1 is labeled a pseudogene. This CDR3 spans 14 amino acids.

The chain couples TRBV20-1 to TRBJ2-3; D is undetermined. Germline V gene sequence: CDR1 DFQATT, CDR2 SNEGSKA (reference sequence). V lost 3 bases, J lost 3 bases, and 13 bases lay in between. The length of the CDR3 is 14 residues. The CDR3 loop is CSASVLLGTDTQYF. DNA for the CDR3: TGCAGTGCTAGTGTACTTCTAGGTACAGATACGCAGTATTTT.

V gene TRBV6-2 or TRBV6-3 combines with J gene TRBJ1-2; no firm D call. This CDR3 contains 13 residues. Trimming left V 3 bases short and J 8 bases short, with 13 bases between. Germline V gene data show CDR1 as MNHEY and CDR2 as SVGEGT. CDR3: CASSYQEGWGYTF. The CDR3 nucleotides are TGTGCCAGCAGTTATCAAGAGGGATGGGGCTACACCTTC.

The chain combines TRBV19 with TRBJ1-4, with TRBD1 identical over 9 bases. Germline values: CDR1 LNHDA, CDR2 SQIVND (reference sequence). V was pared by 8 bases and J by 4 bases, with 2 bases of the junction left unmatched. The CDR3 runs to 13 residues. CDR3 amino acids: CASGQGRNEKLFF. The DNA of the CDR3 is TGTGCCAGTGGACAGGGGCGTAATGAAAAACTGTTTTTT.

This clone has only one observation. Here the CDR3 reads CASSLGQGTYEQYF. CDR3 nucleotide sequence: TGTGCCAGCAGCCTCGGACAGGGGACCTACGAGCAGTACTTC. This chain connects TRBV14 to TRBJ2-7; 9 bases align to TRBD1. Germline V gives CDR1 SGHDN, CDR2 FVKESK. The length of the CDR3 is 14 residues. Trimming cost V 4 bases and J 2 bases; bases outside gene matches: 3.

This rearrangement joins TRBV4-3 to TRBJ2-2; 11 bases match TRBD1. CDR1 is LGHNA, CDR2 YSLEER, per germline. V was clipped by 4 bases and J by 5 bases; unmatched bases: 6. This CDR3 is 16 amino acids long. The chain's CDR3 is CASSPRTGGVTGELFF. The CDR3 DNA is TGCGCCAGCAGCCCCAGGACAGGGGGCGTAACCGGGGAGCTGTTTTTT.

The chain couples TRBV11-3 to TRBJ2-7; maybe TRBD1 (5 bases). CDR3 length equals 13 residues. Germline V gene lookup returns CDR1 SGHNT and CDR2 YENEEA. The germline V and J ends were trimmed by 4 bases and 9 bases, with 16 bases remaining between them. The CDR3 DNA reads as TGTGCCAGCAGCTCGTCGGGCGACCAGGGGCAGTACTTC. Residues: CASSSSGDQGQYF.

The chain uses TRBV11-2 and TRBJ2-5, with a weak D call TRBD2 (6 bases). This CDR3 has 16 residues. The germline V gene encodes CDR1 SGHAT and CDR2 FQNNGV. V lost 0 bases to trimming and J lost 7 bases, with 18 bases between them. This chain's CDR3 is CASSLDPPGLKGTQYF. For the CDR3, the DNA is TGTGCCAGCAGCTTAGACCCCCCGGGACTTAAGGGGACCCAGTACTTC.

For the CDR3, the DNA is TGTGCCAGCAATAGGGGGATAGCTGGGGAGCCCCAGCATTTT. It encodes CASNRGIAGEPQHF. The genes are TRBV7-8 and TRBJ1-5, with D tentatively TRBD1 (6 bases). Germline CDR1 and CDR2: SGHVS and FQNEAQ. The CDR3 totals 14 residues. Trimming removed 7 bases from V and 8 bases from J, with 18 bases in between.

This chain uses TRBV19 with TRBJ1-1, with unresolved D. Trimming pared 5 bases from V and 2 bases from J, leaving 15 bases between. Germline lookup yields CDR1 LNHDA and CDR2 SQIVND (reference sequence). CDR3 length: 15 residues. The CDR3 loop is CASSSRLEVNTEAFF. The CDR3 DNA reads as TGTGCCAGTAGTTCCCGTTTGGAGGTTAACACTGAAGCTTTCTTT. Combining the CDR3 with reference TRBV19 and TRBJ1-1 gives the whole variable domain DGGITQSPKYLFRKEGQNVTLSCEQNLNHDAMYWYRQDPGQGLRLIYYSQIVNDFQKGDIAEGYSVSREKKESFPLTVTSAQKNPTAFYLCASSSRLEVNTEAFFGQGTRLTVV.

The J gene is TRBJ2-2, the V gene TRBV15; D call uncertain. Germline V gene data show CDR1 as LNHNV and CDR2 as YYDKDF (reference sequence). Between the trimmed V and J ends, which lost 1 base and 7 bases, there was a span of 13 bases. CDR3 length equals 15 residues. CDR3: CATSRVVTANGELFF. CDR3 bases: TGTGCCACCAGCAGAGTTGTAACAGCTAACGGGGAGCTGTTTTTT.

V gene TRBV7-9 combines with J gene TRBJ2-2; D gene ambiguous. The V end lost 5 bases, the J end lost 6 bases, and 10 bases lay between the germline ends. Germline CDR1 reads SEHNR; CDR2 reads FQNEAQ (reference sequence). The CDR3 consists of 13 residues. The CDR3 sequence is CASSLHTPGELFF. For the CDR3, the DNA is TGTGCCAGCAGCCTCCACACGCCCGGGGAGCTGTTTTTT.